This T cell receptor (beta chain) was retrieved from a study of shared clonotypes between healthy human individuals. The germline gives CDR1 MNHNS, CDR2 SASEGT. V lost 1 base to trimming and J lost 8 bases; unmatched junction nucleotides: 11. This CDR3 is built from 17 residues. Profiled with immunoSEQ multiplex PCR; TCRdb holds only in-frame clones, not every one. The data contain under 2,500,000 clones, nearly 97% of them seen just once; the ten biggest clones take up less than 0.15%. Sequences were obtained from naive CD4+ T cells sorted from blood. The subset: CD45RA+ positively selected. The clonotype comes from a man in his late teens or twenties in good health. This sequence joins TRBV6-1 and TRBJ1-4, with TRBD1 identical over 9 bases. CDR3 nucleotide sequence: TGTGCCAGCAGTGAAGAAGGGACAGGGTTGGGGGCGGAAAAACTGTTTTTT. This gives the protein CASSEEGTGLGAEKLFF.